This passage covers 17 T cell receptor beta chains from one sample sequenced in a study of blood T cells in healthy people across ages (dated by TCRdb to about 2015). The method was 5' RACE. TCRdb lists the instrument as Illumina HiSeq 2500. The second PCR ran for about 7 to 11 cycles and used a J-beta primer mix along with a sample-barcoded 5' primer. The raw public reads went through TCRdb reprocessing: fastp at Q25, MiXCR clone calling, in-frame beta chains kept. Every CDR3 protein is listed once, alongside the most common genes and DNA of its rows. The sample has about 830,000 distinct CDR3 sequences on record, roughly 60% of them singletons. The top ten clones comprise approximately 30% of the sample. The specimen was blood. The receptor set was obtained from a man aged 25-40 years in good health.

This chain uses TRBV4-2 with TRBJ2-1, with D maybe TRBD2 (6 bases). This CDR3 is built from 16 residues. V was clipped by 2 bases and J by 8 bases, with 19 bases between them. CDR1 is LGHNA and CDR2 is YNFKEQ in the germline V gene. The CDR3 sequence is CASSQRGTLGLYEQFF. CDR3 in DNA: TGTGCCAGCAGCCAACGCGGGACTCTAGGGCTCTATGAGCAGTTCTTC.

This clonotype came up a few times. V and J are TRBV9 and TRBJ2-3, with D hard to call. CDR3 length: 16 amino acids. Trimming pared 0 bases from V and 0 bases from J, leaving 11 bases between. Germline V lookup: CDR1 SGDLS, CDR2 YYNGEE. The CDR3 sequence is CASSVVGISSTDTQYF. The CDR3 DNA follows: TGTGCCAGCAGCGTAGTGGGGATCTCTAGCACAGATACGCAGTATTTT.

This chain joins TRBV29-1 and TRBJ2-7, with 9 bases aligning to TRBD2. There are 13 residues in the CDR3. V was clipped by 6 bases and J by 2 bases; unmatched bases: 5. Germline CDR1 and CDR2: SQVTM and ANQGSEA. This chain's CDR3 is CSVAGGPPYEQYF. DNA of the CDR3: TGCAGCGTCGCGGGGGGGCCTCCCTACGAGCAGTACTTC.

V is TRBV28 and J is TRBJ1-6; no firm D call. The CDR3 consists of 19 residues. Trimming removed 2 bases from V and 0 bases from J, with 17 bases in between. CDR1 and CDR2 from the germline V gene are MDHEN and SYDVKM. CDR3 residues: CASSLRGYRISSYNSPLHF. The DNA of the CDR3 is TGTGCCAGCAGTTTACGGGGATATCGGATAAGCTCCTATAATTCACCCCTCCACTTT. Drawing the rest from reference TRBV28 and TRBJ1-6, the complete variable domain is DVKVTQSSRYLVKRTGEKVFLECVQDMDHENMFWYRQDPGLGLRLIYFSYDVKMKEKGDIPEGYSVSREKKERFSLILESASTNQTSMYLCASSLRGYRISSYNSPLHFGNGTRLTVT.

Only a few counts were recorded for this clonotype. The chain employs TRBV6-6 and TRBJ2-7; 8 bases are a match to TRBD1. The V gene end was trimmed by 7 bases and the J gene end by 6 bases; junction bases not matched to a gene: 5. This CDR3 is 12 amino acids long. Germline V lookup: CDR1 MNHNY, CDR2 SVGAGI (reference sequence). For the CDR3, the DNA is TGTGCCAGCACACCGACAGGGGTCGAGCAGTACTTC. As protein: CASTPTGVEQYF.

This clonotype is a singleton in its sample. V gene TRBV5-1 combines with J gene TRBJ2-2, with D hard to call. The CDR3 runs 16 residues. Trimming shortened V by 5 bases and J by 2 bases, and 16 bases separated the two germline ends. The germline V gene has CDR1 SGHRS and CDR2 YFSETQ. The CDR3 DNA is TGCGCCAGCAGTTGGGCCACAGACCATAACACCGGGGAGCTGTTTTTT. It encodes CASSWATDHNTGELFF. The whole variable domain, remainder taken from reference TRBV5-1 and TRBJ2-2, is KAGVTQTPRYLIKTRGQQVTLSCSPISGHRSVSWYQQTPGQGLQFLFEYFSETQRNKGNFPGRFSGRQFSNSRSEMNVSTLELGDSALYLCASSWATDHNTGELFFGEGSRLTVL.

This clonotype has only a few counts. J is TRBJ2-5 and V is TRBV15, with 9 bases fitting TRBD1. The CDR3 covers 15 residues. Trimming cost V 4 bases and J 5 bases; bases outside gene matches: 8. CDR1 and CDR2 (germline): LNHNV, YYDKDF (reference sequence). The CDR3 sequence: CATSTGQGDRETQYF. As DNA, the CDR3 is TGTGCCACCAGCACGGGACAGGGTGACCGGGAGACCCAGTACTTC. Complete variable domain (other parts from reference TRBV15 and TRBJ2-5): DAMVIQNPRYQVTQFGKPVTLSCSQTLNHNVMYWYQQKSSQAPKLLFHYYDKDFNNEADTPDNFQSRRPNTSFCFLDIRSPGLGDTAMYLCATSTGQGDRETQYFGPGTRLLVL.

The gene calls are TRBV7-9 and TRBJ2-5; maybe TRBD1 (5 bases). The V end lost 1 base, the J end lost 5 bases, and 14 bases lay between the germline ends. CDR1 is SEHNR and CDR2 is FQNEAQ in the germline V gene (reference sequence). This CDR3 comprises 15 residues. The CDR3 DNA reads as TGTGCCAGCAGCTTAGATGCTCAGGGCCCTGAGACCCAGTACTTC. It codes for CASSLDAQGPETQYF.

The V call is TRBV11-3, the J call TRBJ1-1; possible D gene TRBD1, 6 bases. This CDR3 comprises 15 residues. Germline values: CDR1 SGHNT, CDR2 YENEEA. V lost 5 bases, J lost 2 bases, and 15 bases lay in between. The DNA for the CDR3 is TGTGCCAGCAGCCCGGGGGGCAGGGATAACACTGAAGCTTTCTTT. Encoded protein: CASSPGGRDNTEAFF.

A few counts support this clonotype. The CDR3 region is CASSYSPGGNYGYTF. The CDR3 DNA is TGTGCCAGCAGTTACTCACCCGGGGGCAACTATGGCTACACCTTC. The gene calls are TRBV27 and TRBJ1-2; possible D gene TRBD1, 6 bases. Trimming removed 4 bases from V and 2 bases from J, with 14 bases in between. CDR1 is MNHEY, CDR2 SMNVEV, per germline (reference sequence). CDR3 length: 15 amino acids.

This clonotype came up a few times. This rearrangement joins TRBV20-1 to TRBJ2-5; D tentatively reads TRBD1 or TRBD2 (6 bases each). With the DNA end fitting TRBJ2-7 better, the J assignment may be wrong. Germline V gene sequence: CDR1 DFQATT, CDR2 SNEGSKA (reference sequence). The CDR3 is made up of 13 amino acids. DNA for the CDR3: TGCAGTGGAGTGGGGGGACACAGATACGAGCAGTACTTC. The encoded protein is CSGVGGHRYEQYF.

The chain employs TRBV11-2 and TRBJ1-2, with a possible D match to TRBD1 (6 bases). Trimming stripped 0 bases from V and 4 bases from J, with 24 bases between. Germline V gene lookup returns CDR1 SGHAT and CDR2 FQNNGV. The length of the CDR3 is 19 residues. The CDR3 here is CASSLDMPDRAGRGYGYTF. The DNA for the CDR3 is TGTGCCAGCAGCTTAGATATGCCGGACAGAGCGGGTCGGGGCTATGGCTACACCTTC.

This clonotype has just one count. The chain has TRBV27 and TRBJ1-3; no definite D call. Germline assignment: CDR1 MNHEY and CDR2 SMNVEV (reference sequence). CDR3 length: 17 amino acids. The ends were cut back, 0 bases at V and 0 bases at J, with 12 bases in the middle. Here the CDR3 reads CASSLSQATSSGNTIYF. The CDR3 bases are TGTGCCAGCAGTTTATCCCAGGCGACGAGCTCTGGAAACACCATATATTTT.

The V gene is TRBV20-1, the J gene TRBJ1-5, with 7 bases fitting TRBD1. From germline, CDR1 is DFQATT and CDR2 SNEGSKA (reference sequence). Trimming at V came to 6 bases and at J to 9 bases, leaving 14 bases not matched to a gene. The CDR3 loop spans 14 amino acids. CDR3 DNA: TGCAGTGCCAATTACAGACAGGGCCTTTCGCCCCAGCATTTT. Protein: CSANYRQGLSPQHF.

CDR3: CASSLGTAPRHNSPLHF. The CDR3, as DNA: TGTGCCAGCAGTTTAGGGACAGCTCCCAGGCATAATTCACCCCTCCACTTT. The V and J genes are TRBV28 and TRBJ1-6; TRBD1 matches 7 bases. The V gene's germline CDR1 is MDHEN and CDR2 SYDVKM. This CDR3 is built from 17 residues. J lost 5 bases, V lost 2 bases, and 9 bases had no gene match.

As regards this clonotype: At one end, the junction sequence differs from germline, possibly due to a read error. In nucleotides, the CDR3 is TGTGCCAGCAGCGTAGCAATGGGGGAGCAGTACTTC. Its protein product is CASSVAMGEQYF. This chain connects TRBV7-2 to TRBJ2-7; D remains ambiguous. Germline V gene lookup returns CDR1 SGHTA and CDR2 FQGNSA. This CDR3 comprises 12 residues. The full variable domain, in which reference TRBV7-2 and TRBJ2-7 provide the parts outside the CDR3, is GAGVSQSPSNKVTEKGKDVELRCDPISGHTALYWYRQSLGQGLEFLIYFQGNSAPDKSGLPSDRFSAERTGGSVSTLTIQRTQQEDSAVYLCASSVAMGEQYFGPGTRLTVT.

This clonotype was seen only a few times. V usage is TRBV4-2 and J usage is TRBJ2-7; D gene uncertain. This CDR3 spans 14 amino acids. In germline, CDR1 is LGHNA, CDR2 YNFKEQ. The V gene lost 0 bases and the J gene lost 10 bases, with 16 bases spanning the gap. The CDR3 bases are TGTGCCAGCAGCCAAGACGGCCTCGAGAGCGCCCAGTACTTC. Residues: CASSQDGLESAQYF.